This T cell receptor (beta chain) was documented in a study of beta chain features in type 1 diabetes. Study background: The samples had 90 million to 130 million sorted cells examined in all.

Of note for this clone: Its specificity is unknown.

Expressed TCRB transcripts were sequenced because the entire RNA isolate underwent reverse transcription. Clones were read by immunoSEQ multiplex PCR, and TCRdb kept only the in-frame ones, dropping some. In the table there are 150,000 or so clones, about 8.7% of which are singletons. The germline V gene has CDR1 SEHNR and CDR2 FQNEAQ (reference sequence). V lost 1 base, J lost 4 bases, and 7 bases lay in between. This CDR3 contains 13 residues. General observations from the study: Type 1 diabetes patients had fewer VDJ junction insertions and more deletions.

The material sequenced was central memory CD4+ T cells from blood. The chain combines TRBV7-9 with TRBJ1-2, with D uncertain. This receptor was identified in a man aged 18 to 30 in good health. As DNA, the CDR3 is TGTGCCAGCAGCTTAGACGGTCTCTATGGCTACACCTTC. Protein product: CASSLDGLYGYTF.